The 25 T cell receptor beta chains reported below all come from one sample, sequenced in a study of blood T cell repertoires in COVID-19. The data were produced by immunoSEQ multiplex PCR, yet TCRdb's version contains in-frame clones alone and is incomplete. Here the sample spans 150,000 or so clones, about 86% being singletons. Sequencing was carried out using peripheral blood. The receptor source for this set is a man younger than 35 with acute or convalescent COVID-19.

The chain is built from TRBV15 and TRBJ2-7, with TRBD1 matching over 8 bases. V trimming: 0 bases; J trimming: 3 bases; junction bases outside the gene matches: 7. The CDR3 has 16 residues. Germline V gives CDR1 LNHNV, CDR2 YYDKDF (reference sequence). The DNA for the CDR3 is TGTGCCACCAGCAGAGATGGACAGGGTCGGGACTACGAGCAGTACTTC. It specifies CATSRDGQGRDYEQYF. Together with reference TRBV15 and TRBJ2-7, the CDR3 gives the full variable domain: DAMVIQNPRYQVTQFGKPVTLSCSQTLNHNVMYWYQQKSSQAPKLLFHYYDKDFNNEADTPDNFQSRRPNTSFCFLDIRSPGLGDTAMYLCATSRDGQGRDYEQYFGPGTRLTVT.

This clone is a singleton in its sample. The chain recombines TRBV11-2 with TRBJ2-7, with TRBD1 matching over 9 bases. V lost 3 bases, J lost 5 bases, and 8 bases stayed unmatched. In germline, CDR1 is SGHAT, CDR2 FQNNGV. The CDR3 is 15 amino acids. CDR3 loop: CASSFTGGSGHEQYV. CDR3 nucleotide sequence: TGTGCCAGCAGCTTTACAGGGGGCTCGGGGCACGAGCAGTACGTC.

This clone was counted a few times. The V and J genes are TRBV19 and TRBJ2-1, with TRBD2 matching over 9 bases. The CDR3 spans 15 residues. Per germline, CDR1 LNHDA and CDR2 SQIVND (reference sequence). J gave up 7 bases and V 4 bases, and 8 bases lay outside the gene matches. Here the CDR3 DNA reads TGTGCCAGTAGTAACGCGGGGGGGCGGTTGAATGAGCAGTTCTTC. Translation: CASSNAGGRLNEQFF.

The CDR3 sequence: CASTPGQGFYEQYF. CDR3 nucleotides: TGTGCCAGCACCCCGGGACAGGGGTTTTACGAGCAGTACTTC. The chain carries TRBV5-4 and TRBJ2-7, with 10 bases identical to TRBD1. Trimming cost V 6 bases and J 4 bases; bases outside gene matches: 7. Germline assignment: CDR1 SGHNT and CDR2 YYREEE (reference sequence). The CDR3 covers 14 residues. The variable domain in full, with the rest retrieved from reference TRBV5-4 and TRBJ2-7, is ETGVTQSPTHLIKTRGQQVTLRCSSQSGHNTVSWYQQALGQGPQFIFQYYREEENGRGNFPPRFSGLQFPNYSSELNVNALELDDSALYLCASTPGQGFYEQYFGPGTRLTVT.

This clone occurred once. J is TRBJ1-3 and V is TRBV5-8, with unresolved D. V was cut by 0 bases and J by 3 bases, with 10 bases left in between. The CDR3 runs to 15 residues. The germline V gene has CDR1 SGHTS and CDR2 YDEGEE. CDR3 residues: CASSLGGSRGNTIYF. In nucleotides, the CDR3 is TGTGCCAGCAGCTTGGGTGGGAGTCGTGGAAACACCATATATTTT.

The chain combines TRBV6-5 with TRBJ1-6; D is possibly TRBD1 (5 bases). Per the germline V gene, CDR1 is MNHEY and CDR2 is SVGAGI. The CDR3 extends over 15 amino acids. V was shortened by 5 bases and J by 0 bases, with 8 bases between the two germline ends. This CDR3 is CASSRQSSYNSPLHF. CDR3 bases: TGTGCCAGCAGTAGACAGAGCTCCTATAATTCACCCCTCCACTTT.

The V and J genes are TRBV6-5 and TRBJ1-1; no definite D call. CDR1 MNHEY and CDR2 SVGAGI come from the germline V gene. This CDR3 region has 14 residues. Trimming took 2 bases from V and 4 from J, leaving 11 bases between them. In nucleotides, the CDR3 is TGTGCCAGCAGTTACCCGGCGGGTGGCACTGAAGCTTTCTTT. Translation gives CASSYPAGGTEAFF.

The V and J genes are TRBV25-1 and TRBJ2-2, with D unresolved. V lost 3 bases to trimming and J lost 7 bases, with 3 bases between them. The CDR3 is 11 residues long. Germline CDR1 MGHDK, CDR2 SYGVNS. The CDR3 region is CASSDNGELFF. CDR3 DNA sequence: TGTGCCAGCAGTGATAACGGGGAGCTGTTTTTT.

The chain recombines TRBV30 with TRBJ1-5; a weak D match, TRBD1 (6 bases). This CDR3 region has 14 residues. Germline V gene sequence: CDR1 GTSNPN, CDR2 SVGIG (reference sequence). Trimming took off 1 base at V and 3 bases at J, with 10 bases between the two ends. The CDR3: CAWSGDRINQPQHF. DNA of the CDR3: TGTGCCTGGAGTGGAGACAGGATCAATCAGCCCCAGCATTTT. Full variable domain (outside the CDR3, taken from reference TRBV30 and TRBJ1-5): SQTIHQWPATLVQPVGSPLSLECTVEGTSNPNLYWYRQAAGRGLQLLFYSVGIGQISSEVPQNLSASRPQDRQFILSSKKLLLSDSGFYLCAWSGDRINQPQHFGDGTRLSIL.

The V call is TRBV6-5, the J call TRBJ1-2; no reliable D call. The germline gives CDR1 MNHEY, CDR2 SVGAGI. This CDR3 spans 14 amino acids. V lost 5 bases, J lost 8 bases, and 18 bases lay in between. Here the CDR3 DNA reads TGTGCCAGCAGTACGGACTACACCCGGGAAGGCTACACCTTC. As protein: CASSTDYTREGYTF.

The gene calls are TRBV30 and TRBJ1-2, with D perhaps matching TRBD1 (6 bases). Germline CDR1 is GTSNPN and CDR2 is SVGIG (reference sequence). The CDR3 loop spans 16 amino acids. V lost 4 bases, J lost 5 bases, and 23 bases lay in between. The CDR3 DNA is TGTGCCTGGACTTTTGGGGGGGCTAATGTAGGGTATGGCTACACCTTC. This gives the protein CAWTFGGANVGYGYTF.

The J gene is TRBJ1-1, the V gene TRBV28; D call uncertain. The CDR3 sequence is 13 residues long. The V gene's germline CDR1 is MDHEN and CDR2 SYDVKM. V lost 9 bases and J 2 bases, leaving 13 bases between the germline ends. DNA for the CDR3: TGTGCCAGTCGTGAGGCGAGCAACACTGAAGCTTTCTTT. It yields the protein CASREASNTEAFF.

This clone was seen a single time. The J gene is TRBJ2-3, the V gene TRBV6-2 or TRBV6-3; TRBD2 agrees at 7 bases. Germline lookup yields CDR1 MNHEY and CDR2 SVGEGT. This CDR3 region has 20 residues. The junction had 19 bases not matched to a gene; V was cut back by 2 bases and J by 2 bases. The CDR3 bases are TGTGCCAGCAGTTACCCTAGCGGAGCTATAGACACCCAAGACACAGATACGCAGTATTTT. Residues: CASSYPSGAIDTQDTDTQYF.

This chain joins TRBV18 and TRBJ1-3; D is unclear. The V end lost 0 bases, the J end lost 0 bases, and 9 bases lay between the germline ends. Germline V gene lookup returns CDR1 KGHSH and CDR2 LQKENI. CDR3 size: 16 residues. CDR3 nucleotide sequence: TGTGCCAGCTCACCACCGGCCCGCAGCTCTGGAAACACCATATATTTT. Translated: CASSPPARSSGNTIYF.

The CDR3 here is CASSPTSQMWNTEAFF. In DNA, the CDR3 is TGTGCCAGCAGCCCTACTTCGCAAATGTGGAACACTGAAGCTTTCTTT. The chain is built from TRBV6-2 or TRBV6-3 and TRBJ1-1, with D unclear. V lost 6 bases to trimming and J lost 1 base, with 18 bases between them. The CDR3 contains 16 residues. The germline CDR1 and CDR2 sequences are MNHEY and SVGEGT.

The chain uses TRBV28 and TRBJ2-7; TRBD1 matches at 9 bases. The CDR3 loop spans 13 amino acids. Germline V gives CDR1 MDHEN, CDR2 SYDVKM. The V segment lost 6 bases and the J segment 6 bases; nucleotides outside the gene matches: 6. CDR3 loop: CASSHTGGPEQYV. Written as DNA, the CDR3 is TGTGCCAGCAGCCACACAGGGGGCCCCGAGCAGTACGTC.

This clone was seen only once. The rearrangement joins TRBV30 to TRBJ2-7, with 9 bases aligning to TRBD1. CDR1 is GTSNPN and CDR2 is SVGIG in the germline V gene (reference sequence). Losses at the gene ends were 0 bases for V and 4 bases for J; bases not matched to a gene: 7. The CDR3 runs 15 residues. CDR3 sequence reads: CAWSVLGQGSYEQYF. The CDR3 DNA sequence: TGTGCCTGGAGTGTACTGGGACAGGGATCATACGAGCAGTACTTC.

The chain recombines TRBV28 with TRBJ1-2; TRBD1 matches 9 bases. CDR3 length: 14 amino acids. Germline CDR1 MDHEN, CDR2 SYDVKM. Trimming took 5 bases from V and 8 from J; bases not matched to a gene: 9. The CDR3 loop is CASSLSGTGRGYTF. The CDR3 bases are TGTGCCAGCAGTCTCTCCGGGACAGGGAGAGGCTACACCTTC.

This CDR3 is CASSQAGRAPNYGYTF. DNA for the CDR3: TGCGCCAGCAGCCAAGCTGGCAGGGCACCTAACTATGGCTACACCTTC. This chain joins TRBV4-1 and TRBJ1-2, with a tentative D call TRBD1 (5 bases). The CDR3 sequence is 16 residues long. Trimming shortened V by 1 base and J by 0 bases, and 12 bases separated the two germline ends. Germline-derived CDR1 and CDR2 are MGHRA and YSYEKL.

The J gene is TRBJ1-4, the V gene TRBV4-1, with D maybe TRBD1 (5 bases). Trimming left V 0 bases short and J 3 bases short, with 14 bases between. The CDR3 has 17 residues. Looked up from germline, CDR1 is MGHRA and CDR2 is YSYEKL. The CDR3 is CASSQEVRGLANEKLFF. The DNA of the CDR3 is TGCGCCAGCAGCCAAGAAGTAAGGGGTCTAGCTAATGAAAAACTGTTTTTT.

The chain carries TRBV7-9 and TRBJ2-5; tentative D call: TRBD2 (6 bases). The germline gives CDR1 SEHNR, CDR2 FQNEAQ (reference sequence). This CDR3 is built from 17 residues. V lost 4 bases and J lost 1, with 19 bases in between. CDR3 in amino acids: CASSSPRSGAVQETQYF. The CDR3 region has the DNA TGTGCCAGCAGCTCCCCGCGCTCGGGAGCGGTCCAAGAGACCCAGTACTTC.

The CDR3 spells CASTPQGYAEAFF. The CDR3 nucleotides read TGTGCCAGTACCCCACAGGGGTATGCTGAAGCTTTCTTT. The chain combines TRBV19 with TRBJ1-1; 7 bases agree with TRBD1. The CDR3 has 13 residues. CDR1 and CDR2 from the germline V gene are LNHDA and SQIVND (reference sequence). Trimming removed 7 bases from V and 6 bases from J; junction bases left unmatched: 8.

This chain uses TRBV30 with TRBJ1-6; D unresolved. CDR3 size: 15 residues. The germline V and J ends were trimmed by 2 bases and 0 bases, with 8 bases remaining between them. The germline CDR1 and CDR2 sequences are GTSNPN and SVGIG (reference sequence). Here the CDR3 reads CAWSSRNSYNSPLHF. Written as DNA, the CDR3 is TGTGCCTGGAGTTCCCGTAACTCCTATAATTCACCCCTCCACTTT. Drawing the rest from reference TRBV30 and TRBJ1-6, the complete variable domain is SQTIHQWPATLVQPVGSPLSLECTVEGTSNPNLYWYRQAAGRGLQLLFYSVGIGQISSEVPQNLSASRPQDRQFILSSKKLLLSDSGFYLCAWSSRNSYNSPLHFGNGTRLTVT.

The chain uses TRBV7-2 and TRBJ2-3, with 8 bases matching TRBD2. CDR3 length equals 16 residues. Germline V gene data show CDR1 as SGHTA and CDR2 as FQGNSA. V gave up 3 bases and J gave up 4 bases; unmatched junction bases: 9. CDR3 loop: CASSLSGGWAADTQYF. CDR3 in DNA: TGTGCCAGCAGCTTGAGCGGGGGCTGGGCTGCAGATACGCAGTATTTT.

The rearrangement uses TRBV4-2 and TRBJ2-3; no clear D. V was cut by 3 bases and J by 1 base, with 5 bases left in between. The CDR3 consists of 13 residues. CDR1 is LGHNA and CDR2 is YNFKEQ in the germline V gene. As DNA, the CDR3 is TGTGCCAGCAGCCAGTTAGGCACAGATACGCAGTATTTT. Translating it yields CASSQLGTDTQYF.